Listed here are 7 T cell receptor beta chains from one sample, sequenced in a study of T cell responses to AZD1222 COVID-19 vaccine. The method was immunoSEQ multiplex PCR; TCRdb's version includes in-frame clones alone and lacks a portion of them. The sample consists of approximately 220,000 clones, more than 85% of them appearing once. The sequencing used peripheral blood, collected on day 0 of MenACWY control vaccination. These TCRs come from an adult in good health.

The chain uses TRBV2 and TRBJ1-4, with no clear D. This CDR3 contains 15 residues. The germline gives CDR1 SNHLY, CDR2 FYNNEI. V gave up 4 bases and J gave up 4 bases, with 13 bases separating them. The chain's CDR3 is CASSAPRRLNEKLFF. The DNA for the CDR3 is TGTGCCAGCAGTGCACCGCGACGGCTTAATGAAAAACTGTTTTTT.

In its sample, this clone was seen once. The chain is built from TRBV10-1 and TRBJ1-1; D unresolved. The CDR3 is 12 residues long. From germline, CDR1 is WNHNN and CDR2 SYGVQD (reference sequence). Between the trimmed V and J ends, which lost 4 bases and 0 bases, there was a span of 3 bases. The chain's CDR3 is CASSALNTEAFF. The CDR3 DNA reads TGCGCCAGCAGTGCACTGAACACTGAAGCTTTCTTT.

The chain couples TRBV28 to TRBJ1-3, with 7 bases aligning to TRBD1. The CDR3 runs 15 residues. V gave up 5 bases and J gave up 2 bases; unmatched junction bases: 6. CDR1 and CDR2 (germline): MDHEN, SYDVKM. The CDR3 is CASSVDRVTGNTIYF. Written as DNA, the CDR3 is TGTGCCAGCAGTGTCGACAGGGTCACTGGAAACACCATATATTTT.

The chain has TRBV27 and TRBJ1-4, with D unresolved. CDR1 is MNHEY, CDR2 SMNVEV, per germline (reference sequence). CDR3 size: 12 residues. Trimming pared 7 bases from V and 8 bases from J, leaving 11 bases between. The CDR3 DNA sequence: TGTGCCAGCACAAACCGTGGGGAAAAACTGTTTTTT. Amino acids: CASTNRGEKLFF. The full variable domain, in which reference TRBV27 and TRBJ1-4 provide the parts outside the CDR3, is EAQVTQNPRYLITVTGKKLTVTCSQNMNHEYMSWYRQDPGLGLRQIYYSMNVEVTDKGDVPEGYKVSRKEKRNFPLILESPSPNQTSLYFCASTNRGEKLFFGSGTQLSVL.

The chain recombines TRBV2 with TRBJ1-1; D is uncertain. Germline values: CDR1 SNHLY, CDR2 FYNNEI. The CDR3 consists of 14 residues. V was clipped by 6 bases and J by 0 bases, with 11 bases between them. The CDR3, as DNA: TGTGCCAGCAGCCAGGAGTGGGTGAACACTGAAGCTTTCTTT. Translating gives CASSQEWVNTEAFF.

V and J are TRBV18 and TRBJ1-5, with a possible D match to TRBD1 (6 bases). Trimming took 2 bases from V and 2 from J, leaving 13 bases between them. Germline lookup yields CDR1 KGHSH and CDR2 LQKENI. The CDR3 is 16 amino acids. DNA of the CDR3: TGTGCCAGCTCACCAGCAGGGGTTAGGGGCAATCAGCCCCAGCATTTT. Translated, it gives CASSPAGVRGNQPQHF.

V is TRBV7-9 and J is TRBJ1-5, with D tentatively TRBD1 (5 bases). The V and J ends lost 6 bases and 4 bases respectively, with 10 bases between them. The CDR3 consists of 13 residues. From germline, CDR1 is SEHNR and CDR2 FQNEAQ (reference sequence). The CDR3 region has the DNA TGTGCCAGCAGGAAGGGGCTAAATCAGCCCCAGCATTTT. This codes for CASRKGLNQPQHF.